The clone carrying this TCR beta chain was seen repeatedly, ten times or more. Its antigen remains unidentified. CDR3-region Arm-PCR and iRepertoire HTBI primers produced the TCR beta libraries. TCRdb reanalysed the multiplex PCR reads using MiXCR and keeps one entry per CDR3 protein. Among about 370,000 distinct CDR3 sequences listed, less than 20% were seen once. As to time point: newly diagnosed GD, antithyroid drugs for less than 3 months. Isolated PBMC RNA provided the starting material for the TCR library. This sample was taken from a study of regulatory T cells in long-lasting Graves disease. Across the whole study: The antithyroid drugs taken by newly diagnosed Graves' patients had been used for under 3 months. Whole-study findings and limits: The study found lower TCR diversity in persistent Graves' patients than in newly diagnosed ones. With a small sample size, accuracy may have been reduced.

CDR1 and CDR2 (germline): SNHLY, FYNNEI. V dropped 5 bases and J dropped 5 bases, with 22 bases sitting between them. The CDR3 has 17 residues. V is TRBV2 and J is TRBJ2-1; tentatively, D is TRBD2 (6 bases). This TCR was sampled from a female donor with Graves disease. The sequencing here drew on peripheral blood mononuclear cells (PBMCs), taken at new diagnosis, from a patient treated with antithyroid drugs. The CDR3 sequence is CASSRPRARETDNEQFF. The CDR3 DNA sequence: TGTGCCAGCAGTCGCCCCCGGGCCCGGGAGACGGACAATGAGCAGTTCTTC.